This T cell receptor beta chain was found in a study of T cells after posttransplantation cyclophosphamide. The V segment lost 3 bases and the J segment 1 base; nucleotides outside the gene matches: 26. The CDR3 sequence is 22 residues long. Per germline, CDR1 MDHEN and CDR2 SYDVKM. This clone has more than one count but fewer than ten. The antigen remains unidentified. This table comes from immunoSEQ multiplex PCR, and its TCRdb copy is limited to in-frame clones, with some not included. The sample contains 40,000 to 60,000 clones, none of them singletons. General study results and limits: Recipient CMV seropositivity and CMV reactivation strongly tracked TRB clonality. Tissue-infiltrating T cells from skin or gut overlapped little with blood T cells. Later post-transplant blood repertoires were often dominated by donor CD8+ memory clones.

Sequencing used PBMCs. This chain links TRBV28 with TRBJ2-5; 7 positions match TRBD1. This TCR came from a middle-aged man in good health, CMV-negative, and a related stem cell transplant donor. This CDR3 is CASSFSDMTGFARGQIQETQYF. As DNA, the CDR3 is TGTGCCAGCAGTTTTTCAGACATGACAGGGTTTGCGCGTGGTCAAATCCAAGAGACCCAGTACTTC.